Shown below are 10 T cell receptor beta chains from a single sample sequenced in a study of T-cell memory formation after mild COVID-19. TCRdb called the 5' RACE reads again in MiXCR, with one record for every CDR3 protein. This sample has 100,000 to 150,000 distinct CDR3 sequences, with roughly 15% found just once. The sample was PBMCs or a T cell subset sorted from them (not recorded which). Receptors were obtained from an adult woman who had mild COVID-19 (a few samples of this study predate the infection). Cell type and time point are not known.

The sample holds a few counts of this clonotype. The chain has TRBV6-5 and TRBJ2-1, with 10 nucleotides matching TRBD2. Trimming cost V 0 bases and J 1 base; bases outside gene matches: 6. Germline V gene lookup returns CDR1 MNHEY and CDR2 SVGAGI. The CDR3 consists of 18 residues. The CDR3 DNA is TGTGCCAGCAGTTACTCCCCTCTAGCGGGGGTGTCCTACAATGAGCAGTTCTTC. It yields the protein CASSYSPLAGVSYNEQFF.

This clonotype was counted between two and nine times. The CDR3 DNA reads as TGTGCCAGCAGCCAACCTGGCGTCGATACGCAGTATTTT. This encodes CASSQPGVDTQYF. V and J are TRBV14 and TRBJ2-3; D gene ambiguous. The V gene lost 2 bases and the J gene lost 6 bases, with 9 bases spanning the gap. CDR3 length equals 13 residues. Germline CDR1 and CDR2: SGHDN and FVKESK. The entire variable domain, with the rest obtained from reference TRBV14 and TRBJ2-3, is as follows: EAGVTQFPSHSVIEKGQTVTLRCDPISGHDNLYWYRRVMGKEIKFLLHFVKESKQDESGMPNNRFLAERTGGTYSTLKVQPAELEDSGVYFCASSQPGVDTQYFGPGTRLTVL.

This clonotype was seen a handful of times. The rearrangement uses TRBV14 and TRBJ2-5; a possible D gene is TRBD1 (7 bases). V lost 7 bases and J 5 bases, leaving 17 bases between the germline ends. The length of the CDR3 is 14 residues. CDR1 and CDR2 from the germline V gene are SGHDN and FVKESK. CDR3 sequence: CASTNGGGAETQYF. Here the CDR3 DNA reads TGTGCCAGCACCAATGGAGGGGGCGCGGAGACCCAGTACTTC.

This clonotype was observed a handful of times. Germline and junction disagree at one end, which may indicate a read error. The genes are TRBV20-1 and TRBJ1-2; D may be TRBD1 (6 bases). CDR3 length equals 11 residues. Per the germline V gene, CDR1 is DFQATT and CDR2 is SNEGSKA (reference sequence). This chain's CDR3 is CSARDLGQGYF. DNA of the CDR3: TGCAGTGCTAGAGATTTAGGGCAGGGGTACTTC.

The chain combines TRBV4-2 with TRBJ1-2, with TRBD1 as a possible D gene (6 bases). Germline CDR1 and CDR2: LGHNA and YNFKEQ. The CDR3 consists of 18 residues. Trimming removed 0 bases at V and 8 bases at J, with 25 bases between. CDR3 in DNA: TGTGCCAGCAGCCAAGATCTAGGCTCGGGGGGCTACGTGTGGGGCTACACCTTC. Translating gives CASSQDLGSGGYVWGYTF.

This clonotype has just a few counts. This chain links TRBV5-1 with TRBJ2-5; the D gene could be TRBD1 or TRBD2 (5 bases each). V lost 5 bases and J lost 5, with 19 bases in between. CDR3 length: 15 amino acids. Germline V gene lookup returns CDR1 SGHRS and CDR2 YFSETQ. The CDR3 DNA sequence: TGCGCCAGCAGTTTCTTTCCAGGGAGTCAGGAGACCCAGTACTTC. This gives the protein CASSFFPGSQETQYF. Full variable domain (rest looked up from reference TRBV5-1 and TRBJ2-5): KAGVTQTPRYLIKTRGQQVTLSCSPISGHRSVSWYQQTPGQGLQFLFEYFSETQRNKGNFPGRFSGRQFSNSRSEMNVSTLELGDSALYLCASSFFPGSQETQYFGPGTRLLVL.

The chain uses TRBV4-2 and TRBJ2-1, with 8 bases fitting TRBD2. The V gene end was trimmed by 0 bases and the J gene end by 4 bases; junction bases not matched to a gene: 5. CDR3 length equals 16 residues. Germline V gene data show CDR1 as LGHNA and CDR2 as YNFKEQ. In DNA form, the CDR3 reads TGTGCCAGCAGCCAAGAAGAAGCGGGAGCTTACAATGAGCAGTTCTTC. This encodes CASSQEEAGAYNEQFF.

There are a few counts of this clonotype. The CDR3 sequence is CASSNAQGQGDYNEQFF. The CDR3 DNA follows: TGTGCCAGCAGTAACGCCCAGGGACAGGGGGACTACAATGAGCAGTTCTTC. The genes are TRBV12-3 or TRBV12-4 and TRBJ2-1; 11 nucleotides match TRBD1. The CDR3 is 17 residues long. Trimming cost V 5 bases and J 3 bases; bases outside gene matches: 9.

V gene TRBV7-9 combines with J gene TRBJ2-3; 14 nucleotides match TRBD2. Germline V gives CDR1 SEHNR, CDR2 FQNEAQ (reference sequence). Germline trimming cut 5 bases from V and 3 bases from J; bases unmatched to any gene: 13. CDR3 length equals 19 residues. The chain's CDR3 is CASSVPGLAGDWGTDTQYF. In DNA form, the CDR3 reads TGTGCCAGCAGCGTTCCGGGACTAGCGGGAGATTGGGGTACAGATACGCAGTATTTT.

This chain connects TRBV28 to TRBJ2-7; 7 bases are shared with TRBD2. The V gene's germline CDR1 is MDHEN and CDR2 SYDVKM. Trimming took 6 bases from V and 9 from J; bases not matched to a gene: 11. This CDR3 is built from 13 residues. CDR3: CASSGRRFLAQYF. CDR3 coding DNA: TGTGCCAGCAGCGGGAGGAGGTTCTTGGCGCAGTACTTC.